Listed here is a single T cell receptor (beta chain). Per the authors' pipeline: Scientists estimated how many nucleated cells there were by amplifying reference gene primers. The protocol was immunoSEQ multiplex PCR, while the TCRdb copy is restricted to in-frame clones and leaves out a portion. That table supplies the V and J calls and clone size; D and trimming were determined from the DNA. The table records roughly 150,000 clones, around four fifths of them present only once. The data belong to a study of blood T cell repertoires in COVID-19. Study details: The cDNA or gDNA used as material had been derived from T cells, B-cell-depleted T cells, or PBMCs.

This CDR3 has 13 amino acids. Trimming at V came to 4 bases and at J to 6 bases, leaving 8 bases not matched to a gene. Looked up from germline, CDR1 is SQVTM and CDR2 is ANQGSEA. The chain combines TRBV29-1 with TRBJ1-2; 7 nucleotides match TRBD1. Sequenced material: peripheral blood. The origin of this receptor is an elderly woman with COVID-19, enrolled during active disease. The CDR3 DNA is TGCAGCGTTGGTCAGGGGGTAGGGGATGGCTACACCTTC. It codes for CSVGQGVGDGYTF. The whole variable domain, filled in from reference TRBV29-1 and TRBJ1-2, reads SAVISQKPSRDICQRGTSLTIQCQVDSQVTMMFWYRQQPGQSLTLIATANQGSEATYESGFVIDKFPISRPNLTFSTLTVSNMSPEDSSIYLCSVGQGVGDGYTFGSGTRLTVV.